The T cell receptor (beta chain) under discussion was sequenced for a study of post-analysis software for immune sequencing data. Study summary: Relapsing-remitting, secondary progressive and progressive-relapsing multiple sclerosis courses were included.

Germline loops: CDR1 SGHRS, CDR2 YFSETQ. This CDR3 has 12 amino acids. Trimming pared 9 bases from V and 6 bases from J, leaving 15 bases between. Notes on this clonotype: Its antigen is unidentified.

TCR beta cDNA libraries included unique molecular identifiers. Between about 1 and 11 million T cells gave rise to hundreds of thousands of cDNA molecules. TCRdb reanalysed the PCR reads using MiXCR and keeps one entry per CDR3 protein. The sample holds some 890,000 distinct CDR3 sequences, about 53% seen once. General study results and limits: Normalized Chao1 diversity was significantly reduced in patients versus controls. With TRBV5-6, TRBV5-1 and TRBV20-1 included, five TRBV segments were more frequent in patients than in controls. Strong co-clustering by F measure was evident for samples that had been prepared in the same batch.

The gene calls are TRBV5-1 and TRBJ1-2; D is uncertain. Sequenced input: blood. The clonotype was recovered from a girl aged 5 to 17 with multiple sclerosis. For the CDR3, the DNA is TGCGCCACCCGAGAGGTCGGGGATGGCTACACCTTC. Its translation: CATREVGDGYTF.